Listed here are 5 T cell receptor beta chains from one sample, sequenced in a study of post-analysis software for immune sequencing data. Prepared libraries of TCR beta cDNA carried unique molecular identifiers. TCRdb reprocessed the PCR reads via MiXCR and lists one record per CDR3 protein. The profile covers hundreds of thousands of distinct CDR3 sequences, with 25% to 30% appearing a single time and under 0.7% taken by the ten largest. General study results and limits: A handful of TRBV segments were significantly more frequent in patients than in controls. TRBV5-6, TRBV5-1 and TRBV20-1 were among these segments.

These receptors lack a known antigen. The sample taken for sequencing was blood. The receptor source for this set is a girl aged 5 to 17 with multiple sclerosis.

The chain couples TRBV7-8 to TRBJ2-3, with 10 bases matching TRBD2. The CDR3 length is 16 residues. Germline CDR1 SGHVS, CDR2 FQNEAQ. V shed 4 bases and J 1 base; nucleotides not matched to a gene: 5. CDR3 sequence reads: CASSSTGLAGTDTQYF. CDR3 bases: TGTGCCAGCAGCTCGACAGGACTAGCGGGCACAGATACGCAGTATTTT.

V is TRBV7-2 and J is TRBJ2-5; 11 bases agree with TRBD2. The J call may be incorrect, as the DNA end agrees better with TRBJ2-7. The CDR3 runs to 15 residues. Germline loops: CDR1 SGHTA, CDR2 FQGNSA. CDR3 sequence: CASSTSGSVPYEQYF. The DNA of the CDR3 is TGTGCCAGCAGTACTAGCGGGAGTGTGCCCTACGAGCAGTACTTC.

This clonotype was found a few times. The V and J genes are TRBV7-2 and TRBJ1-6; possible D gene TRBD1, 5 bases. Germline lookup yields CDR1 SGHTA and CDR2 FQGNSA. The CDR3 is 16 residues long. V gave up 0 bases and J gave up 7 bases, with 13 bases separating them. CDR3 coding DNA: TGTGCCAGCAGCTTAGCCTTCGGCAGGGTGAATTCACCCCTCCACTTT. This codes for CASSLAFGRVNSPLHF.

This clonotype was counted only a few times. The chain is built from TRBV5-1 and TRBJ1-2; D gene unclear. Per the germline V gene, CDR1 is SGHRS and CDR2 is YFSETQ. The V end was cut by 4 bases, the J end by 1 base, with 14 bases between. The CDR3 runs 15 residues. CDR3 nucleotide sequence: TGCGCCAGCAGCGCTACCGGGAGCCATAACTATGGCTACACCTTC. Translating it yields CASSATGSHNYGYTF.

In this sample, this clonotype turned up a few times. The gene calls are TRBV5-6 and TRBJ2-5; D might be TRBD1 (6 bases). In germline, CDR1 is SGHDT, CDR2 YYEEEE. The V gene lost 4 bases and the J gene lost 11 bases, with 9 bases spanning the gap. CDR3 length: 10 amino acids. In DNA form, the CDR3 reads TGTGCCAGCAGCCGACAGGAGCAGTACTTC. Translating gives CASSRQEQYF.